This TCR beta chain was profiled in a study of T cell repertoires in cytomegalovirus infection. Looking at the study overall: Signatures in public TCR beta sequences pointed to both CMV infection and matching HLA type.

TCRdb itself ran the reads through MiXCR, one entry per CDR3 protein. The data contain around 630,000 distinct CDR3 sequences, 20% to 25% of them seen just once; the ten biggest clones take up around 8%. There are a few counts of this clonotype. Its target is unknown. General study points: Pooled public TCR beta family frequency picked out CMV carriers with the relevant HLA. The response measured ex vivo was dominated by TCR beta clonotypes (HLA-C-restricted and CMV-specific).

The CDR3 spans 13 residues. Trimming took off 5 bases at V and 4 bases at J, with 8 bases between the two ends. Germline CDR1 reads SEHNR; CDR2 reads FQNEAQ (reference sequence). V and J are TRBV7-9 and TRBJ2-2; no reliable D call. Sequenced input: CD8+ T cells from PBMCs. This receptor was identified in a human donor in good health (CMV status not recorded). Some clones in this sample may be carry-over from other donors' samples. The CDR3 reads CASSPYGTGELFF. The CDR3, as DNA: TGTGCCAGCAGCCCTTACGGCACCGGGGAGCTGTTTTTT.